The 32 T cell receptor beta chains listed next were all sequenced from one sample in a study of blood T cells in healthy people across ages. For the second PCR, which ran for about 7 to 12 cycles, a sample-barcoded 5' primer and a J-beta primer mix were used. TCRdb ran MiXCR on the 5' RACE reads and lists one entry per CDR3 protein. The sample includes roughly 800,000 distinct CDR3 sequences, 58% of them seen just once. The sequenced sample was blood. These receptors all stem from a man aged 25-45 years in good health.

The rearrangement joins TRBV6-2 or TRBV6-3 to TRBJ2-5; D might be TRBD1 or TRBD2, each matching 6 bases. The CDR3 contains 14 residues. V lost 5 bases and J lost 1, with 11 bases in between. Germline lookup yields CDR1 MNHEY and CDR2 SVGEGT. CDR3 in DNA: TGTGCCAGCAGTACTGAGGGGGGCCAAGAGACCCAGTACTTC. Residues: CASSTEGGQETQYF.

A few counts support this clonotype. The V and J genes are TRBV10-3 and TRBJ2-3; TRBD2 matches 8 bases. The CDR3 extends over 17 amino acids. Trimming took 4 bases from V and 3 from J; bases not matched to a gene: 12. From germline, CDR1 is ENHRY and CDR2 SYGVKD. CDR3 sequence reads: CAISARKAGAATDTQYF. The DNA of the CDR3 is TGTGCCATCAGTGCCAGGAAAGCGGGGGCAGCTACAGATACGCAGTATTTT.

This rearrangement joins TRBV29-1 to TRBJ2-7, with D perhaps assigned TRBD1 or TRBD2 (6 bases each). Germline V gene sequence: CDR1 SQVTM, CDR2 ANQGSEA. V was pared by 4 bases and J by 1 base, with 14 bases between. This CDR3 spans 14 amino acids. CDR3 amino acids: CSVVWRDKSYEQYF. As DNA, the CDR3 is TGCAGCGTTGTTTGGCGGGACAAGTCCTACGAGCAGTACTTC.

DNA for the CDR3: TGTGCCAGCAGCCACACGGCAGTTCAAGAGACCCAGTACTTC. Amino acid sequence: CASSHTAVQETQYF. The V and J genes are TRBV11-2 and TRBJ2-5, with no clear D. V lost 5 bases, J lost 2 bases, and 12 bases lay in between. From germline, CDR1 is SGHAT and CDR2 FQNNGV. CDR3 length equals 14 residues.

This clonotype was observed a handful of times. The V call is TRBV4-3, the J call TRBJ2-7; TRBD2 agrees at 10 bases. Germline CDR1 LGHNA, CDR2 YSLEER. The CDR3 loop spans 18 amino acids. J gave up 4 bases and V 0 bases, and 12 bases lay outside the gene matches. CDR3 DNA: TGCGCCAGCAGCCAAGAAGGCCCCCTTCTAGCGGGAGTATACGAGCAGTACTTC. Amino acid sequence: CASSQEGPLLAGVYEQYF.

The rearrangement uses TRBV6-5 and TRBJ1-2, with 9 bases identical to TRBD1. In germline, CDR1 is MNHEY, CDR2 SVGAGI. CDR3 length: 14 amino acids. Trimming removed 4 bases from V and 7 bases from J; junction bases left unmatched: 7. For the CDR3, the DNA is TGTGCCAGCAGTTCCCAAACAGGGGGCCCTGGCTACACCTTC. Translating gives CASSSQTGGPGYTF.

The chain recombines TRBV7-2 with TRBJ2-5; TRBD2 aligns across 10 bases. The CDR3 length is 13 residues. Germline V lookup: CDR1 SGHTA, CDR2 FQGNSA. V trimming: 6 bases; J trimming: 5 bases; junction bases outside the gene matches: 3. The CDR3 region is CTSSLAGVETQYF. The DNA for the CDR3 is TGTACCAGCAGTCTAGCGGGAGTGGAGACCCAGTACTTC.

The chain combines TRBV7-9 with TRBJ2-7; D unclear. The V and J ends lost 2 bases and 3 bases respectively, with 11 bases between them. CDR1 and CDR2 (germline): SEHNR, FQNEAQ (reference sequence). CDR3 length equals 14 residues. The DNA for the CDR3 is TGTGCCAGCAGCTTAAATAGTGAGAACTACGAGCAGTACTTC. This codes for CASSLNSENYEQYF.

V is TRBV7-8 and J is TRBJ2-3, with D possibly TRBD1 on 7 matching bases. The CDR3 runs 16 residues. From germline, CDR1 is SGHVS and CDR2 FQNEAQ. V dropped 5 bases and J dropped 5 bases, with 20 bases sitting between them. The CDR3 here is CASSLQGGAGVDTQYF. CDR3 nucleotide sequence: TGTGCCAGCAGCCTCCAGGGGGGCGCCGGGGTAGATACGCAGTATTTT.

V usage is TRBV19 and J usage is TRBJ2-4, with D unclear. Germline V gives CDR1 LNHDA, CDR2 SQIVND (reference sequence). V dropped 7 bases and J dropped 3 bases, with 16 bases sitting between them. This CDR3 has 15 residues. CDR3 sequence: CASTPSPSVKNIQYF. CDR3 nucleotides: TGTGCCAGTACTCCTTCCCCGTCGGTCAAAAACATTCAGTACTTC.

The sample holds one count of this clonotype. The rearrangement uses TRBV5-1 and TRBJ2-1; D unresolved. The V end was cut by 1 base, the J end by 4 bases, with 9 bases between. CDR1 is SGHRS and CDR2 is YFSETQ in the germline V gene. The CDR3 is made up of 14 amino acids. The CDR3 sequence: CASSLNGPYNEQFF. CDR3 bases: TGCGCCAGCAGCTTGAACGGGCCTTACAATGAGCAGTTCTTC. The whole variable domain, filled in from reference TRBV5-1 and TRBJ2-1, reads KAGVTQTPRYLIKTRGQQVTLSCSPISGHRSVSWYQQTPGQGLQFLFEYFSETQRNKGNFPGRFSGRQFSNSRSEMNVSTLELGDSALYLCASSLNGPYNEQFFGPGTRLTVL.

This clonotype showed up just a few times. The chain combines TRBV7-2 with TRBJ1-2; D remains unclear. The CDR3 consists of 13 residues. V was clipped by 5 bases and J by 8 bases, with 15 bases between them. Germline V gene data show CDR1 as SGHTA and CDR2 as FQGNSA. CDR3 protein: CASSLSTSWGYTF. The CDR3 DNA follows: TGTGCCAGCAGCCTATCTACCTCCTGGGGCTACACCTTC.

The genes are TRBV7-9 and TRBJ2-7, with no clear D. The CDR3 runs 13 residues. Germline V CDR1 and CDR2: SEHNR, FQNEAQ (reference sequence). The germline V and J ends were trimmed by 1 base and 6 bases, with 10 bases remaining between them. The DNA for the CDR3 is TGTGCCAGCAGCTTAGGTCATCCTTTCGAGCAGTACTTC. Protein sequence: CASSLGHPFEQYF.

This clonotype turned up a few times. The genes are TRBV27 and TRBJ2-5; no clear D gene. Near its end, the DNA agrees better with TRBJ2-7, so the J call may be wrong. CDR1 is MNHEY and CDR2 is SMNVEV in the germline V gene (reference sequence). The CDR3 covers 10 residues. Written as DNA, the CDR3 is TGTGCCAGCAGTTATCTCGAGCAGTACTTC. Its translation: CASSYLEQYF.

The V gene is TRBV20-1, the J gene TRBJ1-2; D is undetermined. Germline V gene data show CDR1 as DFQATT and CDR2 as SNEGSKA (reference sequence). This CDR3 has 10 amino acids. CDR3 residues: CSPLSTGYTF. CDR3 DNA: TGCAGCCCACTATCGACTGGCTACACCTTC.

In DNA form, the CDR3 reads TGTGCCAGCAGTTTATGGAAAAAGGGCGCTTTCTTT. Its translation: CASSLWKKGAFF. The chain links TRBV27 to TRBJ1-1; D is unresolved. V dropped 1 base and J dropped 11 bases, with 11 bases sitting between them. The CDR3 covers 12 residues. Germline CDR1 reads MNHEY; CDR2 reads SMNVEV (reference sequence).

This chain links TRBV21-1 with TRBJ2-4. TRBV21-1 is an annotated pseudogene. The CDR3 loop spans 11 amino acids. This CDR3 reads CASSKVPSQYF. The CDR3 DNA reads TGTGCCAGCAGCAAAGTACCCAGTCAGTACTTC.

This clonotype is a singleton in its sample. The rearrangement uses TRBV5-1 and TRBJ2-5; a weak D match, TRBD2 (5 bases). The J call may be faulty, since TRBJ2-7 better matches the DNA end. CDR1 is SGHRS, CDR2 YFSETQ, per germline. The CDR3 consists of 15 residues. The CDR3 bases are TGCGCCAGCAGCTGGAGAGGGCAGCCGTCCTACGAGCAGTACTTC. This translates into CASSWRGQPSYEQYF.

This chain connects TRBV7-8 to TRBJ2-1; D unresolved. V was pared by 7 bases and J by 4 bases, with 11 bases between. Germline V CDR1 and CDR2: SGHVS, FQNEAQ. The CDR3 covers 13 residues. The DNA for the CDR3 is TGTGCCAGCATCCTCGACACTTACAATGAGCAGTTCTTC. Its protein product is CASILDTYNEQFF.

The chain is built from TRBV7-2 and TRBJ2-5, with D perhaps matching TRBD2 (5 bases). Trimming shortened V by 4 bases and J by 5 bases, and 11 bases separated the two germline ends. The CDR3 consists of 13 residues. Germline CDR1 and CDR2: SGHTA and FQGNSA. CDR3 loop: CASSYKPSETQYF. The CDR3 DNA is TGTGCCAGCAGCTATAAGCCTAGCGAGACCCAGTACTTC.

This clonotype was detected once. V usage is TRBV6-2 or TRBV6-3 and J usage is TRBJ2-5; no clear D. The J call may be wrong; the DNA end is better matched by TRBJ2-7. Germline lookup yields CDR1 MNHEY and CDR2 SVGEGT. The CDR3 consists of 16 residues. The CDR3 DNA is TGTGCCAGCACCAACGTCCTCGGGCCCAGAAACTACGAGCAGTACTTC. Translating gives CASTNVLGPRNYEQYF.

This clonotype showed up just a few times. J is TRBJ2-4 and V is TRBV7-2, with D unresolved. Germline CDR1 reads SGHTA; CDR2 reads FQGNSA. V was trimmed by 4 bases and J by 11 bases, leaving 15 bases between them. The CDR3 is made up of 13 amino acids. The CDR3 region has the DNA TGTGCCAGCAGCTCCCCCCAGTCTCAGTTTCAGTACTTC. Protein product: CASSSPQSQFQYF.

The chain is built from TRBV3-1 and TRBJ2-3; possibly TRBD2 for D (5 bases). The germline CDR1 and CDR2 sequences are LGHDT and YNNKEL (reference sequence). The CDR3 sequence is 18 residues long. V was cut by 1 base and J by 2 bases, with 19 bases left in between. The CDR3 loop is CASSQVLGLYGATDTQYF. DNA of the CDR3: TGTGCCAGCAGCCAAGTACTAGGACTGTACGGTGCCACAGATACGCAGTATTTT.

This chain's CDR3 is CASSFSLGIGINEKLFF. The CDR3 DNA is TGTGCCAGCAGCTTTAGTTTGGGGATTGGAATTAATGAAAAACTGTTTTTT. This sequence joins TRBV11-2 and TRBJ1-4; D gene ambiguous. The CDR3 runs 17 residues. Trimming stripped 3 bases from V and 4 bases from J, with 18 bases between. The V gene's germline CDR1 is SGHAT and CDR2 FQNNGV. Filled out from reference TRBV11-2 and TRBJ1-4, the complete variable domain reads EAGVAQSPRYKIIEKRQSVAFWCNPISGHATLYWYQQILGQGPKLLIQFQNNGVVDDSQLPKDRFSAERLKGVDSTLKIQPAKLEDSAVYLCASSFSLGIGINEKLFFGSGTQLSVL.

This clonotype was detected ten times or more. The V call is TRBV4-1, the J call TRBJ2-3; 8 nucleotides match TRBD2. Trimming removed 4 bases from V and 3 bases from J; junction bases left unmatched: 6. This CDR3 is built from 15 residues. In germline, CDR1 is MGHRA, CDR2 YSYEKL. CDR3 in DNA: TGCGCCAGCAGCCGCTTAGCGGGGCGAACAGATACGCAGTATTTT. Protein: CASSRLAGRTDTQYF.

The chain joins TRBV5-1 to TRBJ2-5, with unresolved D. The end of the DNA aligns better with TRBJ2-7, so the J call may be wrong. This CDR3 spans 14 amino acids. The germline CDR1 and CDR2 sequences are SGHRS and YFSETQ. The CDR3 DNA follows: TGCGCCAGCAGCGACTCAACGGCTTCCTACGAGCAGTACTTC. Its protein product is CASSDSTASYEQYF.

The gene calls are TRBV12-3 or TRBV12-4 and TRBJ2-7; TRBD1 or TRBD2 may be the D gene (5 bases each). V was cut by 1 base and J by 1 base, with 14 bases left in between. This CDR3 region has 16 residues. The CDR3 reads CASSLGPRDGSYEQYF. CDR3 DNA sequence: TGTGCCAGCAGTTTAGGTCCCCGGGACGGGTCCTACGAGCAGTACTTC.

This clonotype has just a few counts. This chain uses TRBV29-1 with TRBJ1-5; unclear D gene. Between the trimmed V and J ends, which lost 5 bases and 0 bases, there was a span of 17 bases. The CDR3 totals 16 residues. Germline loops: CDR1 SQVTM, CDR2 ANQGSEA. CDR3 residues: CSVIGGHSYSNQPQHF. CDR3 DNA sequence: TGCAGCGTTATAGGCGGCCACTCTTATAGCAATCAGCCCCAGCATTTT.

This clonotype turned up a few times. The chain has TRBV7-2 and TRBJ2-1; D not resolved. CDR1 and CDR2 (germline): SGHTA, FQGNSA. The CDR3 runs 13 residues. With 4 bases removed from V and 5 bases from J, the gap between germline ends came to 9 bases. The CDR3 protein is CASSWGTNNEQFF. Here the CDR3 DNA reads TGTGCCAGCAGCTGGGGAACTAACAATGAGCAGTTCTTC.

The CDR3 nucleotides read TGTGCCACCAGCCCCCAGAGCGGGGAGGCGTACAATGAGCAGTTCTTC. Its protein is CATSPQSGEAYNEQFF. The chain combines TRBV15 with TRBJ2-1; 7 nucleotides agree with TRBD2. V shed 5 bases and J 4 bases; nucleotides not matched to a gene: 11. Germline CDR1 is LNHNV and CDR2 is YYDKDF (reference sequence). The CDR3 spans 16 residues.

The genes are TRBV7-9 and TRBJ2-1, with TRBD2 as a possible D gene (7 bases). Per germline, CDR1 SEHNR and CDR2 FQNEAQ (reference sequence). Trimming pared 5 bases from V and 8 bases from J, leaving 19 bases between. The CDR3 loop spans 15 amino acids. CDR3 loop: CASSPWEGGGDEQFF. CDR3 sequence (DNA): TGTGCCAGCAGCCCGTGGGAGGGGGGGGGCGATGAGCAGTTCTTC.

J is TRBJ2-7 and V is TRBV27, with 10 bases matching TRBD1. V lost 6 bases and J lost 3; bases outside the gene matches: 8. The CDR3 runs 15 residues. In germline, CDR1 is MNHEY, CDR2 SMNVEV (reference sequence). CDR3 in DNA: TGTGCCAGCAGACGAACCGGGACAGGGGTCTACGAGCAGTACTTC. Translation: CASRRTGTGVYEQYF.